The subject of this entry is one T cell receptor beta chain. The antigen is undetermined. Sequencing was at survey level. TCRdb keeps only in-frame clones here, not all; method: immunoSEQ multiplex PCR. The data hold about 64,000 clones, with approximately 87% observed a single time. This entry is derived from a study of pediatric ulcerative colitis. CDR1 is GTSNPN and CDR2 is SVGIG in the germline V gene (reference sequence). The CDR3 runs to 13 residues. Trimming pared 7 bases from V and 1 base from J, leaving 13 bases between. Study-wide results and limits: Clonal expansions reduced rectal repertoire diversity in acute severe colitis. All ulcerative colitis patients, but no controls, carried a couple of rectal clonotypes. Blood-rectal clonal overlap within each person was significantly higher in ulcerative colitis patients than controls.

The receptor's source is a boy between 10 and 17 years old with severe ulcerative colitis. Material for sequencing was blood. The V gene is TRBV30, the J gene TRBJ1-2; no clear D gene. The DNA for the CDR3 is TGTGCCTACCTTGCAAAAAGTAACTATGGCTACACCTTC. It codes for CAYLAKSNYGYTF.